These 27 T cell receptor beta chains originate from one sample sequenced in a study of OX40 agonist ivuxolimab in advanced cancers. This table comes from immunoSEQ multiplex PCR, and its TCRdb copy is limited to in-frame clones, with some not included. The data show approximately 76,000 clones, with nearly 95% seen just once and under 8% held by the top ten. This specimen was CD4+ or CD8+ T cells sorted from blood, taken in a trial of the OX40 agonist ivuxolimab. These receptor sequences come from an adult with an advanced solid tumor such as melanoma, head and neck, liver or kidney cancer.

The chain recombines TRBV5-8 with TRBJ1-2; maybe TRBD1 (6 bases). Germline V gene data show CDR1 as SGHTS and CDR2 as YDEGEE. The CDR3 sequence is 15 residues long. V lost 4 bases, J lost 0 bases, and 13 bases lay in between. Here the CDR3 reads CASSPRGAANYGYTF. The CDR3 nucleotides are TGTGCCAGCAGCCCCCGGGGGGCCGCTAACTATGGCTACACCTTC.

This clone was picked up a small number of times. This chain joins TRBV4-3 and TRBJ1-5; D gene unclear. The CDR3 spans 13 residues. Germline loops: CDR1 LGHNA, CDR2 YSLEER. V was pared by 1 base and J by 4 bases, with 5 bases between. The CDR3 region is CASSQAANQPQHF. The CDR3 nucleotides read TGCGCCAGCAGCCAAGCGGCTAATCAGCCCCAGCATTTT.

V and J are TRBV9 and TRBJ2-5; D is perhaps TRBD2 (6 bases). The CDR3 length is 15 residues. Germline lookup yields CDR1 SGDLS and CDR2 YYNGEE. The V gene lost 0 bases and the J gene lost 9 bases, with 18 bases spanning the gap. The CDR3 spells CASSVEGSGLGAQYF. CDR3 in DNA: TGTGCCAGCAGCGTAGAAGGCAGCGGGCTCGGGGCCCAGTACTTC.

This clone has only one observation. V gene TRBV20-1 combines with J gene TRBJ2-3; either TRBD1 or TRBD2 may fit D (5 bases each). Germline V CDR1 and CDR2: DFQATT, SNEGSKA (reference sequence). The V and J ends lost 7 bases and 4 bases respectively, with 6 bases between them. The CDR3 is 10 residues long. The CDR3 DNA reads as TGCAGTGGGGACCCAGATACGCAGTATTTT. Translating it yields CSGDPDTQYF.

The chain joins TRBV10-3 to TRBJ2-5; 13 positions agree with TRBD2. The CDR3 consists of 16 residues. The germline V gene has CDR1 ENHRY and CDR2 SYGVKD. V was clipped by 6 bases and J by 4 bases; unmatched bases: 8. Written as DNA, the CDR3 is TGTGCCATCAGCCTAGGACTAGCGGGAGTAGGAGAGACCCAGTACTTC. It yields the protein CAISLGLAGVGETQYF.

This sequence joins TRBV9 and TRBJ2-2; 11 positions agree with TRBD2. With V trimmed by 0 bases and J by 2 bases, 3 bases remained unmatched. This CDR3 region has 17 residues. Germline CDR1 and CDR2: SGDLS and YYNGEE. The CDR3 protein is CASSVVAGGPNTGELFF. Here the CDR3 DNA reads TGTGCCAGCAGCGTAGTAGCGGGGGGGCCTAACACCGGGGAGCTGTTTTTT.

This rearrangement joins TRBV9 to TRBJ1-5, with a possible D match to TRBD1 (5 bases). The CDR3 extends over 14 amino acids. V lost 3 bases, J lost 4 bases, and 11 bases lay in between. Germline V gives CDR1 SGDLS, CDR2 YYNGEE. The CDR3: CASSEAGTNQPQHF. CDR3 coding DNA: TGTGCCAGCAGCGAAGCAGGGACGAATCAGCCCCAGCATTTT.

This chain uses TRBV27 with TRBJ1-5; D is ambiguous. Trimming shortened V by 6 bases and J by 9 bases, and 18 bases separated the two germline ends. The length of the CDR3 is 14 residues. Germline lookup yields CDR1 MNHEY and CDR2 SMNVEV (reference sequence). The DNA for the CDR3 is TGTGCCAGCAGCCAAAGCGGGGAGCTGGGGCCCCAGCATTTT. Its protein is CASSQSGELGPQHF.

This clone appeared once. This rearrangement joins TRBV7-6 to TRBJ2-1; 12 bases fit TRBD2. The CDR3 spans 16 residues. With 5 bases clipped from V and 4 bases from J, the junction kept 6 bases outside the gene matches. Germline CDR1 SGHVS, CDR2 FNYEAQ. The CDR3 protein is CASSPWTSGDYNEQFF. The CDR3 DNA reads as TGTGCCAGCAGCCCTTGGACTAGCGGGGATTACAATGAGCAGTTCTTC.

The chain couples TRBV9 to TRBJ1-2, with TRBD1 matching 8 bases. This CDR3 spans 16 amino acids. Germline lookup yields CDR1 SGDLS and CDR2 YYNGEE. The junction had 7 bases not matched to a gene; V was cut back by 0 bases and J by 3 bases. The CDR3 loop reads CASSVARTGGDYGYTF. CDR3 DNA sequence: TGTGCCAGCAGCGTAGCTCGTACAGGGGGTGACTATGGCTACACCTTC. The entire variable domain, with the rest obtained from reference TRBV9 and TRBJ1-2, is as follows: DSGVTQTPKHLITATGQRVTLRCSPRSGDLSVYWYQQSLDQGLQFLIQYYNGEERAKGNILERFSAQQFPDLHSELNLSSLELGDSALYFCASSVARTGGDYGYTFGSGTRLTVV.

V gene TRBV5-5 combines with J gene TRBJ2-3; D is possibly TRBD2 (7 bases). This CDR3 has 14 amino acids. Trimming stripped 0 bases from V and 5 bases from J, with 10 bases between. CDR1 is SGHKS, CDR2 YYEKEE, per germline (reference sequence). DNA of the CDR3: TGTGCCAGCAGCTTGGGCGGGGGCGGAGATACGCAGTATTTT. Translated, it gives CASSLGGGGDTQYF. Complete variable domain (other parts from reference TRBV5-5 and TRBJ2-3): DAGVTQSPTHLIKTRGQQVTLRCSPISGHKSVSWYQQVLGQGPQFIFQYYEKEERGRGNFPDRFSARQFPNYSSELNVNALLLGDSALYLCASSLGGGGDTQYFGPGTRLTVL.

The table lists this clone with a count of one. The V call is TRBV15, the J call TRBJ2-7; 10 bases align to TRBD2. Germline V gene sequence: CDR1 LNHNV, CDR2 YYDKDF (reference sequence). The ends lost 5 bases at V and 2 bases at J; junction bases unmatched: 6. CDR3 length: 15 amino acids. The CDR3 coding sequence is TGTGCCACCAGCCGAGGACTAGCGGAAGCCTACGAGCAGTACTTC. Translated, it gives CATSRGLAEAYEQYF.

The chain joins TRBV29-1 to TRBJ1-2; 8 bases are shared with TRBD1. Germline assignment: CDR1 SQVTM and CDR2 ANQGSEA. There are 10 residues in the CDR3. V lost 6 bases, J lost 11 bases, and 5 bases stayed unmatched. The chain's CDR3 is CSVPTGGYTF. CDR3 bases: TGCAGCGTCCCTACAGGGGGATACACCTTC.

The DNA of the CDR3 is TGTGCCAGCGGAACAGGGAACCAAGAGACCCAGTACTTC. Translating it yields CASGTGNQETQYF. V and J are TRBV6-6 and TRBJ2-5, with a tentative D call TRBD1 (6 bases). The CDR3 is made up of 13 amino acids. The germline V and J ends were trimmed by 8 bases and 0 bases, with 10 bases remaining between them. Germline values: CDR1 MNHNY, CDR2 SVGAGI (reference sequence).

This chain links TRBV27 with TRBJ1-3; 7 positions agree with TRBD1. CDR1 is MNHEY, CDR2 SMNVEV, per germline (reference sequence). Germline trimming cut 6 bases from V and 8 bases from J; bases unmatched to any gene: 7. This CDR3 is built from 13 residues. In DNA, the CDR3 is TGTGCCAGCAGCCCACGACAGGGTTACACCATATATTTT. Amino acids: CASSPRQGYTIYF.

The chain joins TRBV27 to TRBJ2-7; TRBD1 agrees at 7 bases. In germline, CDR1 is MNHEY, CDR2 SMNVEV (reference sequence). The CDR3 loop spans 13 amino acids. The ends lost 5 bases at V and 3 bases at J; junction bases unmatched: 4. The CDR3 DNA sequence: TGTGCCAGCAGTGCAAACAGGGGCTACGAGCAGTACTTC. It codes for CASSANRGYEQYF.

J is TRBJ1-6 and V is TRBV9; D uncertain. The V end lost 0 bases, the J end lost 8 bases, and 12 bases lay between the germline ends. The length of the CDR3 is 15 residues. Germline-derived CDR1 and CDR2 are SGDLS and YYNGEE. The CDR3 region has the DNA TGTGCCAGCAGCGTAGGAGTTCACCCCGATTCACCCCTCCACTTT. It yields the protein CASSVGVHPDSPLHF.

The chain uses TRBV27 and TRBJ1-5; D gene unclear. CDR1 and CDR2 from the germline V gene are MNHEY and SMNVEV (reference sequence). The CDR3 has 13 residues. V lost 8 bases, J lost 6 bases, and 14 bases lay in between. CDR3 sequence reads: CASALTGSQPQHF. In DNA form, the CDR3 reads TGTGCCAGCGCCCTTACCGGGAGTCAGCCCCAGCATTTT.

CDR3 sequence (DNA): TGTGCCATCACTGGAGGGGGGGTGAACACTGAAGCTTTCTTT. It translates to CAITGGGVNTEAFF. The V call is TRBV10-3, the J call TRBJ1-1; the D gene is possibly TRBD1 (6 bases). The V and J ends lost 7 bases and 0 bases respectively, with 12 bases between them. The CDR3 is 14 amino acids. Germline assignment: CDR1 ENHRY and CDR2 SYGVKD.

This chain links TRBV9 with TRBJ2-7, with TRBD2 identical over 14 bases. With V trimmed by 4 bases and J by 7 bases, 4 bases remained unmatched. Germline CDR1 is SGDLS and CDR2 is YYNGEE. The CDR3 is 14 residues long. CDR3 DNA: TGTGCCAGCAGCCCGGGACTAGCGGGAGTAGAGCAGTACTTC. Encoded protein: CASSPGLAGVEQYF.

The chain uses TRBV15 and TRBJ2-7; D unclear. V shed 0 bases and J shed 1 base, with 10 bases lying between them. The CDR3 covers 15 residues. From germline, CDR1 is LNHNV and CDR2 YYDKDF (reference sequence). In nucleotides, the CDR3 is TGTGCCACCAGCAGAGATCTGAGTGATTCCTACGAGCAGTACTTC. This codes for CATSRDLSDSYEQYF.

The CDR3 sequence: CASSLYSAVDNEQFF. The CDR3 nucleotides are TGCGCCAGCAGCTTGTACTCGGCGGTGGACAATGAGCAGTTCTTC. The chain couples TRBV5-1 to TRBJ2-1; no firm D call. CDR3 length: 15 residues. CDR1 and CDR2 from the germline V gene are SGHRS and YFSETQ. V was pared by 1 base and J by 5 bases, with 13 bases between.

The rearrangement joins TRBV2 to TRBJ2-7, with D tentatively TRBD2 (6 bases). V was cut by 6 bases and J by 5 bases, with 14 bases left in between. CDR3 length: 13 residues. Germline-derived CDR1 and CDR2 are SNHLY and FYNNEI. CDR3 protein: CASSPLGRNEQYF. The CDR3 region has the DNA TGTGCCAGCAGCCCCTTGGGGAGGAACGAGCAGTACTTC. Looking up the rest from reference TRBV2 and TRBJ2-7 gives the full variable domain: EPEVTQTPSHQVTQMGQEVILRCVPISNHLYFYWYRQILGQKVEFLVSFYNNEISEKSEIFDDQFSVERPDGSNFTLKIRSTKLEDSAMYFCASSPLGRNEQYFGPGTRLTVT.

In the case of this clone: One end of the junction varies from germline; a read error may be responsible. CDR3 protein: CASSSPGPVFSGSSDNEQFF. As DNA, the CDR3 is TGTGCCAGCAGCTCCCCGGGTCCCGTTTTTAGCGGGAGCTCCGACAATGAGCAGTTCTTC. This sequence joins TRBV5-4 and TRBJ2-1; 9 bases match TRBD2. Germline V gene data show CDR1 as SGHNT and CDR2 as YYREEE (reference sequence). The CDR3 is made up of 20 amino acids.

The V and J genes are TRBV11-2 and TRBJ2-3; the D gene is possibly TRBD2 (5 bases). Germline V gene data show CDR1 as SGHAT and CDR2 as FQNNGV. V was shortened by 1 base and J by 0 bases, with 17 bases between the two germline ends. The CDR3 loop spans 18 amino acids. The CDR3: CASSLGSRSGSSTDTQYF. CDR3 in DNA: TGTGCCAGCAGCTTAGGTTCTAGGAGCGGATCTAGCACAGATACGCAGTATTTT. Combining the CDR3 with reference TRBV11-2 and TRBJ2-3 gives the whole variable domain EAGVAQSPRYKIIEKRQSVAFWCNPISGHATLYWYQQILGQGPKLLIQFQNNGVVDDSQLPKDRFSAERLKGVDSTLKIQPAKLEDSAVYLCASSLGSRSGSSTDTQYFGPGTRLTVL.

This clone was found once. The chain carries TRBV10-2 and TRBJ2-2; TRBD2 is a possible D gene (6 bases). The CDR3 is 15 residues long. Germline CDR1 WSHSY, CDR2 SAAADI. Trimming shortened V by 0 bases and J by 7 bases, and 12 bases separated the two germline ends. CDR3 sequence reads: CASSESGGPSGELFF. In nucleotides, the CDR3 is TGCGCCAGCAGTGAGTCGGGGGGACCTAGCGGGGAGCTGTTTTTT.

The V gene is TRBV27, the J gene TRBJ1-1; D not resolved. Germline V gene lookup returns CDR1 MNHEY and CDR2 SMNVEV (reference sequence). Trimming cost V 6 bases and J 4 bases, with 15 bases left between them. The CDR3 sequence is 14 residues long. Here the CDR3 reads CASSLAPGLTEAFF. The CDR3 DNA reads as TGTGCCAGCAGCCTCGCCCCTGGTCTCACTGAAGCTTTCTTT.